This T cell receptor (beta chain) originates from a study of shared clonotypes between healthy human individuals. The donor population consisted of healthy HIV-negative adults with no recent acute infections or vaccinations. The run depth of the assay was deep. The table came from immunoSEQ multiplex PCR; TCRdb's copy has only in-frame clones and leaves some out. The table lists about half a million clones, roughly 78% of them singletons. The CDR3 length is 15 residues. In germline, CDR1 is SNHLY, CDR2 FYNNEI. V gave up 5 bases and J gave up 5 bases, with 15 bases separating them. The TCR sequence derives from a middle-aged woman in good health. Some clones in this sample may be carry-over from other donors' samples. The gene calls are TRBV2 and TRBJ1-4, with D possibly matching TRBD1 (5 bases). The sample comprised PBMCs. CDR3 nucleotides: TGTGCCAGCAGTCCCCCTCGGGGGTCGAATGAAAAACTGTTTTTT. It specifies CASSPPRGSNEKLFF.